The clone carrying this T cell receptor (beta chain) was detected a few times. What it recognizes is unknown. TCR beta CDR3 sequences were amplified from RNA transcripts. TCR CDR3 underwent first-round RT-PCR with the HTBI primer set. A single record per CDR3 protein comes from TCRdb applying MiXCR to the multiplex PCR reads. Of around 370,000 distinct CDR3 sequences listed, around 18% are singletons. The sample is drawn from a study of T cells in Graves' hyperthyroidism and ophthalmopathy. Study-level points and caveats: Blood held most thyroid clonotypes expanded above 0.001 frequency.

CDR1 SGHAT and CDR2 FQNNGV come from the germline V gene. The trim removed 8 bases at V and 2 bases at J, leaving 3 bases unmatched. The CDR3 has 12 residues. Sequencing was done on a sample of blood. V and J are TRBV11-2 and TRBJ2-7; 7 nucleotides line up with TRBD1. This clonotype was sampled from a man aged 18 to 29 with Graves' ophthalmopathy. CDR3 sequence reads: CASATGTYEQYF. In DNA form, the CDR3 reads TGTGCCAGCGCGACAGGGACCTACGAGCAGTACTTC.